This is a list of T cell receptor beta chains from one sample in a study of blood T cell repertoires in COVID-19. Libraries were prepared by immunoSEQ multiplex PCR; TCRdb keeps only in-frame clonotypes and omits some of them. The sample shows over 100,000 clones, roughly 86% of them seen only once. The sample comprised peripheral blood. Receptor source: an older woman with COVID-19, enrolled during active disease. Each CDR3 is given with its conserved first and last residue. The D gene is left open where the match is weak. Size is stated for part of the rows, as once, few or many counts, or as a class when the clone is expanded.

TRBD2 TRBJ2-5 . TRBV7-9 TGTGCCAGCAGCCAGCGAGATGGGGGGGAAGAGACCCAGTACTTC CASSQRDGGEETQYF
. TRBJ2-7 . TRBV4-1 TGCGCCAGCAGCCAAGTTAGGGGGTTCGCCTACGAGCAGTACTTC CASSQVRGFAYEQYF
. TRBJ1-1 . TRBV4-2 TGTGCCAGCAGCCGGTCGGACAAGGGCTTTGAAGCTTTCTTT CASSRSDKGFEAFF
TRBD1 TRBJ2-3 . TRBV6-5 TGTGCCACCAGGGACAGGGGGGGTTCAGATACGCAGTATTTT CATRDRGGSDTQYF
. TRBJ1-2 few TRBV7-3 TGTGCCAGCAGCCCTTACGGGGGAGGCGGCTACACCTTC CASSPYGGGGYTF
. TRBJ2-7 . TRBV7-2 TGTGCCAGCAGCCAAGGCGGCGGGATTAGGAACGAGCAGTACTTC CASSQGGGIRNEQYF
. TRBJ2-7 . TRBV27 TGTGCCAGCAGCCCTCGGGAGCCGACGGCCGAGCAGTACTTC CASSPREPTAEQYF
. TRBJ1-6 . TRBV10-3 TGTGCCATCAGTGAGACAGGAATCAATTCACCCCTCCACTTT CAISETGINSPLHF
TRBD2 TRBJ2-3 . TRBV11-2 TGTGCCAGCAGCCCCCGCGGGGGGCAAGCCCCTGGTGACAGGTTGCATTTT CASSPRGGQAPGDRLHF
TRBD1 TRBJ1-1 . TRBV6-5 TGTGCCAGCAGTTACTCGGGCGGCAGGGGGAATGAAGCTTTCTTT CASSYSGGRGNEAFF
. TRBJ1-1 . TRBV5-1 TGCGCCAGCAGCTTGGTTCGGGGATCGAACACTGAAGCTTTCTTT CASSLVRGSNTEAFF
. TRBJ1-5 . TRBV3-1/TRBV3-2 TGTGCCAGCAGCCAAGAAACAGGGCGTTATCAGCCCCAGCATTTT CASSQETGRYQPQHF
TRBD1 TRBJ1-1 . TRBV6-5 TGTGCCAGCAGGCTCGGGACAGGGCCCACTGAAGCTTTCTTT CASRLGTGPTEAFF
TRBD1 TRBJ2-7 . TRBV7-9 TGTGCCAGCAGCTTAGTCTCCGGACAGGGGACCTACGAGCAGTACTTC CASSLVSGQGTYEQYF
. TRBJ2-2 . TRBV29-1 TGCAGCGTTGAGCAAACTAACGCCGGGGAGCTGTTTTTT CSVEQTNAGELFF
TRBD2 TRBJ2-1 . TRBV28 TGTGCCAGCACCCGAGGGAGGGTTTACAATGAGCAGTTCTTC CASTRGRVYNEQFF
. TRBJ1-2 once TRBV4-1 TGCGCCAGCAGCCAAGATGGTGACAGCGCCTATGGCTACACCTTC CASSQDGDSAYGYTF
. TRBJ1-2 . TRBV6-2/TRBV6-3 TGTGCCAGCAGTTTACAGGGTCATGGCTACACCTTC CASSLQGHGYTF
TRBD2 TRBJ2-4 . TRBV3-1/TRBV3-2 TGTGCCAGCAGCCAAGAACCGGGAGGTGTCCCTAACATTCAGTACTTC CASSQEPGGVPNIQYF
. TRBJ2-3 . TRBV5-6 TGTGCCAGCAACCCTTCGCAACACAGATCTACAGATACGCAGTATTTT CASNPSQHRSTDTQYF
TRBD1 TRBJ2-7 . TRBV2 TGTGCCAGCAGTGATAGATTGACAGGGGGGAAGGTATCGCCCTACGAGCAGTACTTC CASSDRLTGGKVSPYEQYF
TRBD1 TRBJ2-7 . TRBV30 TGTGCCTGGAGCCCACCAGGGGGCCTACCCTACGAGCAGTACTTC CAWSPPGGLPYEQYF
TRBD1 TRBJ2-1 . TRBV7-3 TGTGCCAGCAGCTTAGGGACAGGTTACAATGAGCAGTTCTTC CASSLGTGYNEQFF
. TRBJ2-3 . TRBV7-2 TGTGCCAGCAGCTTTAACCTAGCCACAGATACGCAGTATTTT CASSFNLATDTQYF
. TRBJ2-1 . TRBV4-1 TGCGCCAGCAGCCAAGGCCCGGTGGGGGGAATTGGTGATGAGCAGTTCTTC CASSQGPVGGIGDEQFF
TRBD1 TRBJ1-1 once TRBV29-1 TGCAGCGTTGATGGGACAGGGCTTGCCACTGAAGCTTTCTTT CSVDGTGLATEAFF
. TRBJ1-6 . TRBV18 TGTGCCAGCTCACCACGTTCAGGGGCCCCAAATAATTCACCCCTCCACTTT CASSPRSGAPNNSPLHF
. TRBJ2-7 . TRBV24-1 TGTGCCACCAGTGATTACGGGAGCTACGAGCAGTACTTC CATSDYGSYEQYF
. TRBJ1-1 . TRBV18 TGTGCCAGCTCACCGCAGCGGGACACTGAAGCTTTCTTT CASSPQRDTEAFF
. TRBJ1-1 . TRBV4-2 TGTGCCAGCAGCCAAGCTGGGACAATCCAGGACACTGAAGCTTTCTTT CASSQAGTIQDTEAFF
TRBD1 TRBJ1-2 once TRBV5-1 TGCGCCAGCAGCGGGACAGGGGGCGTCTATGGCTACACCTTC CASSGTGGVYGYTF
TRBD1 TRBJ1-6 . TRBV28 TGTGCCAGCAGTTCGGGACAGGAGGGTGTGACCCTCCACTTT CASSSGQEGVTLHF
. TRBJ1-5 . TRBV2 TGTGCCAGCAGTGTATACGGGGTCGGGCAGCCCCAGCATTTT CASSVYGVGQPQHF
TRBD1 TRBJ1-5 . TRBV11-3 TGTGCCAGCAGCTCCGGACAGGGGGCTCAGCCCCAGCATTTT CASSSGQGAQPQHF
TRBD1 TRBJ1-6 . TRBV14 TGTGCCAGCAGCGAGCACGGACAGGGGGTTTCACCCCTCCACTTT CASSEHGQGVSPLHF
TRBD1 TRBJ2-1 . TRBV19 TGTGCCAGTAGTAACGGGGACAGCCCCGGCTATGAGCAGTTCTTC CASSNGDSPGYEQFF
TRBD1 TRBJ1-2 . TRBV25-1 TGTGCCAGCAGTCTGGGACAGTATAATGGCTACACCTTC CASSLGQYNGYTF
. TRBJ1-4 once TRBV19 TGTGCCACCGCGGGGAGGGACACCGGGAGTGAAAAACTGTTTTTT CATAGRDTGSEKLFF
. TRBJ2-3 . TRBV9 TGTGCCAGCAGGCTGGAGGGAACAGATACGCAGTATTTT CASRLEGTDTQYF
. TRBJ1-2 . TRBV3-1/TRBV3-2 TGTGCCAGCAGCCAGAAGGGGCATGGCTACACCTTC CASSQKGHGYTF
TRBD1 TRBJ1-2 . TRBV7-8 TGTGCCAGCAGCTCTTCGTCCGGGACAGGGGACTATGGCTACACCTTC CASSSSSGTGDYGYTF
. TRBJ1-6 . TRBV10-3 TGTGCCATCAGTGGCGGGGTTTTGGGTCCCCTCCACTTT CAISGGVLGPLHF
TRBD1 TRBJ2-1 . TRBV2 TGTGCCAGCGAGCTCGAGGGGGCAGGGGAGCAGTTCTTC CASELEGAGEQFF
. TRBJ1-6 . TRBV9 TGTGCCAGCAGCGTAGGGTGGGAGGCCTCTAATTCACCCCTCCACTTT CASSVGWEASNSPLHF
. TRBJ1-2 few TRBV3-1/TRBV3-2 TGTGCCAGCAGCCAAGGGGCTGAAGTTGGCTACACCTTC CASSQGAEVGYTF
TRBD1 TRBJ2-7 . TRBV5-1 TGCGCCAGCAGCTTTAACAGGGGTCCCTACGAGCAGTACTTC CASSFNRGPYEQYF
. TRBJ2-7 . TRBV29-1 TGCAGCGTGGGTAGGGGCGGCTCCTACGAGCAGTACTTC CSVGRGGSYEQYF
TRBD1 TRBJ2-7 . TRBV6-8 TGTGCCAGCATTATGGACAGGGGGTTAGGTTCGAGGTCCTACGAGCAGTACTTC CASIMDRGLGSRSYEQYF
. TRBJ1-2 . TRBV9 TGTGCCAGCAGCGTAGATCGGGGTCTCGGCTACACCTTC CASSVDRGLGYTF
. TRBJ2-7 . TRBV6-5 TGTGCCAGCGGGAGGACTAATTACGAGCAGTACTTC CASGRTNYEQYF
. TRBJ1-1 . TRBV11-2 TGTGCCAGCAGTCGACAGCCGTCCACCACTGAAGCTTTCTTT CASSRQPSTTEAFF